A single sample gave rise to the 4 T cell receptor beta chains below, sequenced in a study of vaccination and CD4 T cells after COVID-19 (dated 2022 in TCRdb). What the treatment or condition label conveys for this sample: roughly 11-day PBMC culture with coronavirus spike peptide pools or control peptides (ViraFEST assay). Antigens of these TCRs are unknown. Library construction relied on PCR. These reads were obtained on an Illumina iSeq 100. At the Johns Hopkins FTIC core, DNA from the cultured CD4+ T cells underwent TCR sequencing with the Oncomine TCR Beta short-read assay. TCRdb's own reprocessing of the public reads used fastp at Q25 and MiXCR and kept productive beta chains. Rows with a matching CDR3 protein are joined into one entry that keeps the most common DNA and genes. A total of 21,000 or so distinct CDR3 sequences appear in this sample, roughly half of them only once. The biggest ten clones account for 4% to 6% of the sample.

Sequences were obtained from CD4+ T cells from blood, cultured in vitro. These receptors were taken from a human donor who had recovered from COVID-19.

A few counts support this clonotype. In DNA, the CDR3 is TGTGCCAGCAGTGCCTTTGGAGATCAGCCCCAGCATTTT. Translated, it gives CASSAFGDQPQHF. The chain uses TRBV6-1 and TRBJ1-5; D is ambiguous. Trimming removed 4 bases at V and 5 bases at J, with 9 bases between. The CDR3 covers 13 residues. CDR1 and CDR2 (germline): MNHNS, SASEGT.

V is TRBV7-6 and J is TRBJ2-2; no firm D call. Germline CDR1 and CDR2: SGHVS and FNYEAQ. V dropped 1 base and J dropped 2 bases, with 8 bases sitting between them. There are 15 residues in the CDR3. CDR3 sequence (DNA): TGTGCCAGCAGCTTAGAGACACTTAACACCGGGGAGCTGTTTTTT. Its translation: CASSLETLNTGELFF.

V and J are TRBV20-1 and TRBJ2-5; possibly TRBD1 or TRBD2 for D (5 bases each). This CDR3 has 13 residues. Germline V gene lookup returns CDR1 DFQATT and CDR2 SNEGSKA (reference sequence). V was pared by 6 bases and J by 8 bases, with 19 bases between. The CDR3 region has the DNA TGCAGTGCCATAGAGGGGTTGGTGGCAACCCAGTACTTC. It is translated as CSAIEGLVATQYF.

This clonotype was counted a few times. The CDR3 nucleotides read TGCAGTGCTAGAGGACGGGCATCGCCAGATACGCAGTATTTT. This sequence encodes CSARGRASPDTQYF. This rearrangement joins TRBV20-1 to TRBJ2-3; D call uncertain. Trimming left V 1 base short and J 4 bases short, with 12 bases between. This CDR3 contains 14 residues. The germline V gene has CDR1 DFQATT and CDR2 SNEGSKA (reference sequence).